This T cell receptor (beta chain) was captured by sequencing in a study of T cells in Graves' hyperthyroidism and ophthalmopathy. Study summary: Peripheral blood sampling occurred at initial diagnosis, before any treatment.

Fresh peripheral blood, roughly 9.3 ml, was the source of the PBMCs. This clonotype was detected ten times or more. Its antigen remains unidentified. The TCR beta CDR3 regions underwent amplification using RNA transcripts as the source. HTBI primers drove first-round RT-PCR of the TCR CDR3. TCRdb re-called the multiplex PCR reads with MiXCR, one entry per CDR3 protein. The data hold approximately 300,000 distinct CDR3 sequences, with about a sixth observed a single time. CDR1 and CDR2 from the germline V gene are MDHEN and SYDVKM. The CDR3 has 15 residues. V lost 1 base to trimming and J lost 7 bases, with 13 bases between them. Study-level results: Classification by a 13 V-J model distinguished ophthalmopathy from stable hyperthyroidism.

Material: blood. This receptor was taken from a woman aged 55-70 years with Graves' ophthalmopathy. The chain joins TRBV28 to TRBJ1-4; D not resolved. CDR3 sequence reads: CASSLFDGEGEKLFF. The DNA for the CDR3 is TGTGCCAGCAGTTTATTCGACGGGGAGGGTGAAAAACTGTTTTTT.